This is a list of T cell receptor beta chains from one sample in a study of blood T cells in healthy people across ages. Via MiXCR, TCRdb re-called the 5' RACE reads, giving one row per CDR3 protein. Of about 1.1 million distinct CDR3 sequences in the sample, roughly two fifths are singletons; the top ten hold around 14%. Sequenced: blood. Receptors were obtained from a man between 18 and 29 years old in good health. Each CDR3 is given with its conserved first and last residue. The order of the fields is J gene, V gene, CDR3 length, clone size, CDR3 protein. Clone size is given for some rows only: seen once, a few or many times, or a class if the clone is expanded.

TRBJ2-7 | TRBV11-1 | 15 | - | CASSFWRGGYNEQYF
TRBJ2-5 | TRBV6-2/TRBV6-3 | 16 | - | CASSYREAGSNNEQYF
TRBJ1-2 | TRBV29-1 | 12 | few | CSVAAGEHGYTF
TRBJ2-2 | TRBV20-1 | 15 | - | CSARGGPSNTGELFF
TRBJ1-1 | TRBV20-1 | 14 | - | CSAREGAEYTEAFF
TRBJ2-1 | TRBV5-5 | 15 | few | CASSSPGQGVDEQFF
TRBJ2-5 | TRBV29-1 | 14 | few | CSVDLTSLGETQYF
TRBJ2-3 | TRBV29-1 | 14 | many | CSVDAGQGTDTQYF
TRBJ2-7 | TRBV7-2 | 14 | - | CASSPSHQVYEQYF
TRBJ2-5 | TRBV4-1 | 13 | - | CASGWDRQETQYF
TRBJ2-5 | TRBV7-2 | 18 | once | CASSFGSSGGQSQETQYF
TRBJ2-1 | TRBV2 | 14 | few | CASRDRDLNNEQFF
TRBJ2-5 | TRBV28 | 11 | - | CALGGQETQYF
TRBJ1-2 | TRBV4-2 | 15 | many | CASSQATGANYGYTF
TRBJ2-3 | TRBV20-1 | 19 | once | CSARSLGQRRGISTDTQYF
TRBJ2-7 | TRBV6-5 | 15 | - | CASSQAPGQTYEQYF
TRBJ2-1 | TRBV20-1 | 16 | few | CSARVSRGASYNEQFF
TRBJ2-7 | TRBV21-1 | 13 | few | CASSIAGTYEQYF
TRBJ2-3 | TRBV15 | 15 | few | CATSIVVRGSDTQYF
TRBJ1-2 | TRBV20-1 | 15 | - | CSATYSRTGRGGYTF
TRBJ2-7 | TRBV7-8 | 14 | few | CASSLVLGSYEQYF
TRBJ1-2 | TRBV5-4 | 15 | few | CASSLPGAANYGYTF
TRBJ1-1 | TRBV6-2/TRBV6-3 | 13 | few | CASSYRRNTEAFF
TRBJ2-5 | TRBV20-1 | 17 | - | CSARKAGRTLTQETQYF
TRBJ2-3 | TRBV5-1 | 15 | once | CASSLASAGSDTQYF
TRBJ1-4 | TRBV5-1 | 15 | - | CASSFLGAENEKLFF
TRBJ2-2 | TRBV4-1 | 18 | few | CASSRSPPSAGDTGELFF
TRBJ2-1 | TRBV20-1 | 13 | - | CSARPRGRNEQFF
TRBJ2-1 | TRBV12-3/TRBV12-4 | 13 | - | CASSLGAQETQFF
TRBJ1-1 | TRBV28 | 18 | few | CASPNPNSGQQQNTEAFF
TRBJ2-3 | TRBV29-1 | 15 | - | CSVAGAGGPGDTQYF
TRBJ2-3 | TRBV12-3/TRBV12-4 | 15 | - | CAGSPSKENTDTQYF
TRBJ1-2 | TRBV2 | 13 | - | CASRGDRLYGYTF
TRBJ2-1 | TRBV29-1 | 13 | - | CSVSGGRGNEQFF
TRBJ1-1 | TRBV2 | 14 | - | CASSDGGANTEAFF
TRBJ1-1 | TRBV4-1 | 14 | - | CASSQERARTEAFF
TRBJ1-5 | TRBV20-1 | 13 | - | CSATGIRNQPQHF
TRBJ2-7 | TRBV6-5 | 15 | - | CASRRSGAKYNEQYF
TRBJ1-1 | TRBV25-1 | 12 | few | CASSVATDEAFF
TRBJ2-7 | TRBV6-5 | 14 | few | CASRRDRDSYEQYF
TRBJ1-6 | TRBV27 | 14 | - | CASSSGISGSPLHF
- | TRBV4-2 | 19 | - | CAGSQDGGGERSVYNEQYF
TRBJ1-4 | TRBV5-6 | 14 | - | CASSFYSTNEKLFF
TRBJ2-4 | TRBV6-2/TRBV6-3 | 14 | - | CASIPGLGSSKQYF
TRBJ2-3 | TRBV27 | 18 | - | CASSLRRTGIEGTDTQYF
TRBJ1-2 | TRBV27 | 17 | - | CASSLSGQGGNYYGYTF